This section outlines one T cell receptor beta chain sequence together with its context. Its cognate antigen has yet to be identified. Per-base qualities were not stored, and no clone one base away is much larger. V sheds 4 bases and J sheds 6 bases, leaving 16 bases between their ends. Per the germline V gene, SGHTA is the CDR1 and FQGNSA is the CDR2. The CDR3, from cysteine to phenylalanine, totals 14 residues. Only the CDR3 region is kept as DNA, spanning 42 bases read in frame from base 1. This entry is derived from a study of blood T cells in healthy people across ages (dated by TCRdb to the mid-2010s). For the wider study: In model experiments, roughly one uniquely barcoded TCR beta cDNA molecule per two T cells was captured by template switching. Age-related changes in TCR beta repertoire diversity were measured in the study by deep sequencing normalized with unique cDNA molecular identifiers. The donors were split into four age groups: young (average around 15 years), middle-aged (39), aged (62) and long-lived (over 80). Donors of different ages were randomly distributed across sequencing lanes to avoid experimental bias. Two additional independent replicas of 1 million unique cDNA reads from the same blood draw were analyzed for two donors (one aged 18 to 30 and one aged 80 or older).

The paper's findings and limits, for the study overall: Bulk unsorted PBMC profiling prevented conclusive comparison of naive and antigen-experienced compartments. There was a strong correlation between observed TCR beta diversity and the percentage of naive T cells measured by flow cytometry. Observed TCR beta diversity per million T cells fell roughly linearly with age, and a significant reduction was already apparent by age around 40. Estimates of total diversity based on one million sequenced T cells were considered lower bounds and underestimates. The CMV infection status of donors was not known, potentially confounding age-related changes in expanded clonotypes. The long-lived group showed more naive CD4+ T cells, fewer expanded clones and increased TCR diversity than the aged group, suggesting age selection.

To prepare the library, 5' RACE was applied. The data were produced on an Illumina HiSeq 2500. A second PCR of roughly 6 to 11 cycles was performed with a sample-barcoded 5' primer and a J-beta primer mix. A template-switch 5' adaptor carrying 12 random nucleotides introduced a unique molecular identifier onto each TCR beta cDNA molecule. Each sample yielded at least 3 million CDR3-containing paired-end reads. The Mint cDNA synthesis kit, primed by a TRBC-specific oligonucleotide, was used to synthesize first-strand cDNA from all RNA. All cDNA was treated with uracil-DNA glycosylase and then went through a first 18-cycle PCR with the universal primers M1SS and BC2_uni_R. In the original analysis: For normalization, 1 million high-quality reads, each with a distinct molecular identifier, were randomly selected from each sample. Reads sharing molecular identifiers were discarded rather than binned into consensus sequences. MiTCR, run with a Q25 quality threshold and the strictest error-elimination algorithm, handled CDR3 identification, clonotype clustering and error correction. A nonparametric unseen species model using Euler transformation provided a lower-bound estimate of total TCR beta diversity. The public reads were reanalyzed by TCRdb: fastp trimming at Q25, MiXCR alignment, in-frame beta chains only. Merged by CDR3 protein, the rows form single entries marked with the most common genes and DNA. These V and J calls are TCRdb output, not the study's own analysis. The sample profile shows about 1.4 million distinct CDR3 sequences; almost 60% of them were found once. The leading ten clones occupy roughly 7% of the sample.

Systemically healthy Caucasian individuals from Russia, some 38 in total and aged about 6 to 95 years, were included as donors. Approximately 10 milliliters of peripheral blood were collected from each donor into EDTA-treated Vacutainer tubes. Ficoll-Paque density-gradient centrifugation was used to isolate PBMCs, with at least 7 million obtained per sample. Trizol reagent was used to extract total RNA from PBMCs, with at least 5 micrograms per sample. The percentages of naive CD45RAhigh/CD27high T cells were determined by flow cytometry on a PBMC aliquot from every donor. This receptor chain uses TRBV7-2 and TRBJ2-7; no D gene can be assigned with confidence. The specimen was blood. This receptor was identified in a man between 18 and 29 years old in good health. The CDR3 here reads CASSSSPTRFEQYF. The nucleotide sequence is TGTGCCAGCAGCTCGTCGCCCACACGATTCGAGCAGTACTTC.